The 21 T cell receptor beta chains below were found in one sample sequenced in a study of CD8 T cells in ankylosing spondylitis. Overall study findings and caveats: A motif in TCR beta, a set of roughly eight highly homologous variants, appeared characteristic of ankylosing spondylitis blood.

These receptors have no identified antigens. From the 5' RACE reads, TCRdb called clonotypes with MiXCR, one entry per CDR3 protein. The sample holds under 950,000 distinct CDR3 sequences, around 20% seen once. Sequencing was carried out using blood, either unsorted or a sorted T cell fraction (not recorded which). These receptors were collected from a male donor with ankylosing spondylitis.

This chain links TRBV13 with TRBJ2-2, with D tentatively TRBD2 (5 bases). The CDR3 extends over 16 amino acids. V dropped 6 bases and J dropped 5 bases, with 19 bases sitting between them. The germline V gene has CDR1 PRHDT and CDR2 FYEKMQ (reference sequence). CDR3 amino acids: CASSPPGPLATGELFF. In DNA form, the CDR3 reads TGTGCCAGCAGTCCCCCCGGCCCGCTAGCAACCGGGGAGCTGTTTTTT. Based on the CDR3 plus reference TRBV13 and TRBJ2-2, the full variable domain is AAGVIQSPRHLIKEKRETATLKCYPIPRHDTVYWYQQGPGQDPQFLISFYEKMQSDKGSIPDRFSAQQFSDYHSELNMSSLELGDSALYFCASSPPGPLATGELFFGEGSRLTVL.

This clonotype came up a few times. The CDR3 nucleotides are TGCGCCAGCAGCATCGGCCCAGCCAGTGCTAATGAAAAACTGTTTTTT. It encodes CASSIGPASANEKLFF. The V gene is TRBV4-1, the J gene TRBJ1-4; no clear D. The CDR3 is made up of 16 amino acids. In germline, CDR1 is MGHRA, CDR2 YSYEKL. The ends were cut back, 5 bases at V and 3 bases at J, with 16 bases in the middle.

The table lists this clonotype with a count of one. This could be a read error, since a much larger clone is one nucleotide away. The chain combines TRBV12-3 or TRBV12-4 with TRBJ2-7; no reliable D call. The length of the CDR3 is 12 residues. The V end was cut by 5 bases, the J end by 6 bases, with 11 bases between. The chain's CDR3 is CASSPTEPEQYF. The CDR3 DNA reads TGTGCCAGCAGTCCCACAGAACCCGAGCAGTACTTC.

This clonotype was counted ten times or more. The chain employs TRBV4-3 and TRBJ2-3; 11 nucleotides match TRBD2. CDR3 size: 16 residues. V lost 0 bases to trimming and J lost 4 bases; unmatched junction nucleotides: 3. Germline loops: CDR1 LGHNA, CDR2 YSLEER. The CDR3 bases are TGCGCCAGCAGCCAAGACTTAGCGGGAGGGCCAGATACGCAGTATTTT. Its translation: CASSQDLAGGPDTQYF.

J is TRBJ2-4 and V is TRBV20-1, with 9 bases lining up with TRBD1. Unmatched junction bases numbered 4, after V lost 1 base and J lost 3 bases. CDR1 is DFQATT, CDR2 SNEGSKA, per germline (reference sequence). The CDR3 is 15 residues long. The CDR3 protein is CSARGGTGSKNIQYF. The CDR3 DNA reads TGCAGTGCTAGAGGAGGGACAGGGAGCAAAAACATTCAGTACTTC.

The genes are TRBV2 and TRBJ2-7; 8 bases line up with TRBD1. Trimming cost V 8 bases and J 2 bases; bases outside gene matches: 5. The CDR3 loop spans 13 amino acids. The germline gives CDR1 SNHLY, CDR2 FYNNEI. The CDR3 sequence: CASQTGGTYEQYF. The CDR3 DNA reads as TGTGCCAGCCAAACAGGGGGGACCTACGAGCAGTACTTC. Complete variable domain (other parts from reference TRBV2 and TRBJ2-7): EPEVTQTPSHQVTQMGQEVILRCVPISNHLYFYWYRQILGQKVEFLVSFYNNEISEKSEIFDDQFSVERPDGSNFTLKIRSTKLEDSAMYFCASQTGGTYEQYFGPGTRLTVT.

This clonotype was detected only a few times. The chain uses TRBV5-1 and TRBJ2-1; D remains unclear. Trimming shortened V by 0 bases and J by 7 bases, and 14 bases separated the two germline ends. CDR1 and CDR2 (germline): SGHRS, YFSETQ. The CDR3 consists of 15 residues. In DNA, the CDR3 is TGCGCCAGCAGCTTGGAAGGTGACACACGTAATGAGCAGTTCTTC. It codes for CASSLEGDTRNEQFF.

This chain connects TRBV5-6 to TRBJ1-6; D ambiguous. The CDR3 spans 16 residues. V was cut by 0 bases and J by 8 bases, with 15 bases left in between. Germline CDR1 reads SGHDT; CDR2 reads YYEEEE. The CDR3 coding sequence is TGTGCCAGCAGCTTGGGGTCCCGAAGGAGGGATTCACCCCTCCACTTT. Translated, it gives CASSLGSRRRDSPLHF. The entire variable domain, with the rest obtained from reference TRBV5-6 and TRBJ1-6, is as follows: DAGVTQSPTHLIKTRGQQVTLRCSPKSGHDTVSWYQQALGQGPQFIFQYYEEEERQRGNFPDRFSGHQFPNYSSELNVNALLLGDSALYLCASSLGSRRRDSPLHFGNGTRLTVT.

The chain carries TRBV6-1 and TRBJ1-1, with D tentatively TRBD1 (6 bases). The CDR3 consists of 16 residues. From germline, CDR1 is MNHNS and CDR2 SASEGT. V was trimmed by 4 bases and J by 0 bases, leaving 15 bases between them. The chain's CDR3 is CASSVPGHGMNTEAFF. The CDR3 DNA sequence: TGTGCCAGCAGTGTGCCGGGACACGGCATGAACACTGAAGCTTTCTTT.

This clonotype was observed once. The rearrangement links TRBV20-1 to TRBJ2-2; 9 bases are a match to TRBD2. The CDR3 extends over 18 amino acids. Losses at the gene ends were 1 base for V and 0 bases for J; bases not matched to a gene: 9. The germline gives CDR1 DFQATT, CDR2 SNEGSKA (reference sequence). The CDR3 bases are TGCAGTGCTAGAGGAAGACTAGCGGAGGGGTCGAACACCGGGGAGCTGTTTTTT. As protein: CSARGRLAEGSNTGELFF.

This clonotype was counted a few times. Here the CDR3 DNA reads TGTGCCAGCAGCTTAGCTCGCGGGATCTTCTACGAGCAGTACTTC. It specifies CASSLARGIFYEQYF. V usage is TRBV7-8 and J usage is TRBJ2-7; D may be TRBD2 (6 bases). The CDR3 is 15 residues long. V was cut by 0 bases and J by 3 bases, with 12 bases left in between. CDR1 and CDR2 (germline): SGHVS, FQNEAQ.

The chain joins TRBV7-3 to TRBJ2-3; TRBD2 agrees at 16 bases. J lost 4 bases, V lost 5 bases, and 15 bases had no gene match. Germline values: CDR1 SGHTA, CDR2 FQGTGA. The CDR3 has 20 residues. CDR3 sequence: CASSPGTSGRALDSADTQYF. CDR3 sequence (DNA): TGTGCCAGCAGCCCGGGGACTAGCGGGAGGGCCCTTGACAGTGCAGATACGCAGTATTTT.

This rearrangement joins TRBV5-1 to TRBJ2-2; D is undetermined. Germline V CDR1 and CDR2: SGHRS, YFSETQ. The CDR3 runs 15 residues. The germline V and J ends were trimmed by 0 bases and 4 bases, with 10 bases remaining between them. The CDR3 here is CASSLEGLSTGELFF. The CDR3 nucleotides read TGCGCCAGCAGCTTGGAAGGGCTTTCCACCGGGGAGCTGTTTTTT. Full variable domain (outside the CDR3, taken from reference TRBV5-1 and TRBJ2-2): KAGVTQTPRYLIKTRGQQVTLSCSPISGHRSVSWYQQTPGQGLQFLFEYFSETQRNKGNFPGRFSGRQFSNSRSEMNVSTLELGDSALYLCASSLEGLSTGELFFGEGSRLTVL.

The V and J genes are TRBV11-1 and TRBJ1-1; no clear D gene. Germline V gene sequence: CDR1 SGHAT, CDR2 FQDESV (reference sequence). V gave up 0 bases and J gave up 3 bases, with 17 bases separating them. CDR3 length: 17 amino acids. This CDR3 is CASSLATWGDTDTEAFF. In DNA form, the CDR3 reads TGTGCCAGCAGCTTAGCAACCTGGGGTGATACGGACACTGAAGCTTTCTTT.

The CDR3 spells CASSERWGSGLAGGQETQYF. Here the CDR3 DNA reads TGTGCCAGCAGTGAAAGGTGGGGTAGCGGGCTGGCGGGGGGTCAAGAGACCCAGTACTTC. The rearrangement links TRBV25-1 to TRBJ2-5; 8 bases align to TRBD2. This CDR3 is built from 20 residues. Per germline, CDR1 MGHDK and CDR2 SYGVNS. Trimming took 2 bases from V and 2 from J; bases not matched to a gene: 19.

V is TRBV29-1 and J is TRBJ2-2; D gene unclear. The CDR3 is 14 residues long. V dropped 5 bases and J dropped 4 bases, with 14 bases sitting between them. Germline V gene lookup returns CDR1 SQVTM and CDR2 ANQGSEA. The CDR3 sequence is CSVRALGSTGELFF. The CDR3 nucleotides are TGCAGCGTTCGAGCTTTGGGTTCCACCGGGGAGCTGTTTTTT.

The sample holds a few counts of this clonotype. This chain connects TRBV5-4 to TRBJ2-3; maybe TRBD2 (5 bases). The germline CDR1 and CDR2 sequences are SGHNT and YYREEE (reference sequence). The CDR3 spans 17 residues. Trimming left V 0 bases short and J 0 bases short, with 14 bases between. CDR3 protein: CASSLAPGGPSTDTQYF. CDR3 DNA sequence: TGTGCCAGCAGCTTGGCCCCCGGAGGACCTAGCACAGATACGCAGTATTTT.

The DNA of the CDR3 is TGTGCCAGCGCAAGTGGACAGGGCATACAAGAGACCCAGTACTTC. It specifies CASASGQGIQETQYF. The chain couples TRBV28 to TRBJ2-5; TRBD1 matches 8 bases. Looked up from germline, CDR1 is MDHEN and CDR2 is SYDVKM. The CDR3 loop spans 15 amino acids. Trimming cost V 8 bases and J 2 bases; bases outside gene matches: 10.

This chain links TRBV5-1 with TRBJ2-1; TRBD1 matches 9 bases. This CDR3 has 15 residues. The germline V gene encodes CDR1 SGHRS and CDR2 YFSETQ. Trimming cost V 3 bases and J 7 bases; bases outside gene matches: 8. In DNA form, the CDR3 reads TGCGCCAGCAGCTCCGGGACAGGGTTATCAAATGAGCAGTTCTTC. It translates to CASSSGTGLSNEQFF.

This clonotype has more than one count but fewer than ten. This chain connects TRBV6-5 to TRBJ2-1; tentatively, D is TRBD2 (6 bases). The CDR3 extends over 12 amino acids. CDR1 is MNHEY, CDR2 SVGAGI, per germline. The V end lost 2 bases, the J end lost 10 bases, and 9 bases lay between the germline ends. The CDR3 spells CASSYGAGEQFF. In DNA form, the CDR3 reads TGTGCCAGCAGTTACGGGGCGGGAGAGCAGTTCTTC.

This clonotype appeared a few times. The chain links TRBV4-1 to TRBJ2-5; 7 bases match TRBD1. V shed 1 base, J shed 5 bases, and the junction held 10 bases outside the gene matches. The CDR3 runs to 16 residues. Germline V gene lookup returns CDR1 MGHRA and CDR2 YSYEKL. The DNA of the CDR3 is TGCGCCAGCAGCCAAGGACAGGGAATGAGTTGGGAGACCCAGTACTTC. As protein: CASSQGQGMSWETQYF.